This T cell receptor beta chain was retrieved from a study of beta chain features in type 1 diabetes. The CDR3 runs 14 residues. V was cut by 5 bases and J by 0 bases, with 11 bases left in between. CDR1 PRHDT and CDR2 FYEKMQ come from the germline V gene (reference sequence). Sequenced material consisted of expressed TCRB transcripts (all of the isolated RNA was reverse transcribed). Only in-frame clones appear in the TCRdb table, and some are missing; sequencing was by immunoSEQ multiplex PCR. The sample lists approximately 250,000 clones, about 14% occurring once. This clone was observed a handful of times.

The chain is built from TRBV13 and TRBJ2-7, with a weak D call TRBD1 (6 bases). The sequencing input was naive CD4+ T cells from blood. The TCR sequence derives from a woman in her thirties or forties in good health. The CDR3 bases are TGTGCCAGCAGCCGGGACACGGTCTCCTACGAGCAGTACTTC. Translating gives CASSRDTVSYEQYF.